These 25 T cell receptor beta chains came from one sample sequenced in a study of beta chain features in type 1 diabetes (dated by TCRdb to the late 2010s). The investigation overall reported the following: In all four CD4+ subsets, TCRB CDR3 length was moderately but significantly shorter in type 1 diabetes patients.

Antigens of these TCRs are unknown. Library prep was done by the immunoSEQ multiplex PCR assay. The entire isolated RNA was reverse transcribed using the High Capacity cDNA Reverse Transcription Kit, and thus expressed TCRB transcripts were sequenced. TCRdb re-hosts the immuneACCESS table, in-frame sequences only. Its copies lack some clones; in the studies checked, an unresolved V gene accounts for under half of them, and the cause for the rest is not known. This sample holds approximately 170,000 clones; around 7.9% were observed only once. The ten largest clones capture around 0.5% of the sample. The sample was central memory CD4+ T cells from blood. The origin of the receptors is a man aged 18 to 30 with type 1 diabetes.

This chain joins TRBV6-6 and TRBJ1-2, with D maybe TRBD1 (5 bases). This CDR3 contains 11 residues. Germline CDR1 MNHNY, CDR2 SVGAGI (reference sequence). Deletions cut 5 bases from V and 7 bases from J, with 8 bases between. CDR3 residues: CASSQGFGYTF. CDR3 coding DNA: TGTGCCAGCAGTCAGGGATTTGGCTACACCTTC.

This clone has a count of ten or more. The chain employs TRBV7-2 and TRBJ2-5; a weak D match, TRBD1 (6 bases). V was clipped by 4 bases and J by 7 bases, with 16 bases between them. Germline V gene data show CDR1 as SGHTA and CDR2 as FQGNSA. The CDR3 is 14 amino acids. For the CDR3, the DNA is TGTGCCAGCAGCTGGGACAATGGATCGGGGACCCAGTACTTC. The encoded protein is CASSWDNGSGTQYF.

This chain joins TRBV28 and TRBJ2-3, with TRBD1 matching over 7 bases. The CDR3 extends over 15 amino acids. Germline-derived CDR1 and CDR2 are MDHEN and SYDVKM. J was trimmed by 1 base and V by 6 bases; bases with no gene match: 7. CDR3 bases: TGTGCCAGCAGGGCGCCTACAGGGGGCACAGATACGCAGTATTTT. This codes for CASRAPTGGTDTQYF. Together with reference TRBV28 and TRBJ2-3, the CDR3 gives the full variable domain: DVKVTQSSRYLVKRTGEKVFLECVQDMDHENMFWYRQDPGLGLRLIYFSYDVKMKEKGDIPEGYSVSREKKERFSLILESASTNQTSMYLCASRAPTGGTDTQYFGPGTRLTVL.

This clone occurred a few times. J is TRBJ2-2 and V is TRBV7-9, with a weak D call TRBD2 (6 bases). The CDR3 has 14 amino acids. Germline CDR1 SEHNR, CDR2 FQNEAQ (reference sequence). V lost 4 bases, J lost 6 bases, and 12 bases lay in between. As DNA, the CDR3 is TGTGCCAGCAGCTCCCGAAGGGAGGCCGGGGAGCTGTTTTTT. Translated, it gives CASSSRREAGELFF.

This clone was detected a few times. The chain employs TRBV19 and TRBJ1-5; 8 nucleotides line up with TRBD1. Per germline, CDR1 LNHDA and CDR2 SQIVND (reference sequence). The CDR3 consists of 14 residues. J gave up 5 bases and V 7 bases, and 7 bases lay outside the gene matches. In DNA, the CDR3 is TGTGCCAGTACGCGGACAGGGTACGATCAGCCCCAGCATTTT. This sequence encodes CASTRTGYDQPQHF.

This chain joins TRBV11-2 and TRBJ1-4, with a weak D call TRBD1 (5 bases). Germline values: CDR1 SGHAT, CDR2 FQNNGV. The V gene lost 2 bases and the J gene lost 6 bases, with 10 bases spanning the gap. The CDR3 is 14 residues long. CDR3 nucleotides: TGTGCCAGCAGCTTACAGGGCCCGGATGAAAAACTGTTTTTT. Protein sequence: CASSLQGPDEKLFF.

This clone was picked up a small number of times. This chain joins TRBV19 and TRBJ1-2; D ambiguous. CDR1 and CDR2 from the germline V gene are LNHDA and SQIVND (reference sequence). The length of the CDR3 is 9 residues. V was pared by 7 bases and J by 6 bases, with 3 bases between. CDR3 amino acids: CASIDGYTF. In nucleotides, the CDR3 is TGTGCCAGTATAGATGGCTACACCTTC.

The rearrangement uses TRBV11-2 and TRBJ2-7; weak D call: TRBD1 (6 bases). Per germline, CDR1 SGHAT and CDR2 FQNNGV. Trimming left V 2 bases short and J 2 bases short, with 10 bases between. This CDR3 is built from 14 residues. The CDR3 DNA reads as TGTGCCAGCAGCTTATTTACAGGGACCTACGAGCAGTACTTC. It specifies CASSLFTGTYEQYF. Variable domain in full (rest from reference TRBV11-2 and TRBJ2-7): EAGVAQSPRYKIIEKRQSVAFWCNPISGHATLYWYQQILGQGPKLLIQFQNNGVVDDSQLPKDRFSAERLKGVDSTLKIQPAKLEDSAVYLCASSLFTGTYEQYFGPGTRLTVT.

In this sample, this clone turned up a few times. CDR3 sequence: CACLARTYEQYF. The CDR3 coding sequence is TGTGCCTGCCTAGCGAGAACCTACGAGCAGTACTTC. The chain is built from TRBV30 and TRBJ2-7; maybe TRBD2 (6 bases). Germline CDR1 reads GTSNPN; CDR2 reads SVGIG (reference sequence). This CDR3 comprises 12 residues. With 6 bases removed from V and 2 bases from J, the gap between germline ends came to 11 bases.

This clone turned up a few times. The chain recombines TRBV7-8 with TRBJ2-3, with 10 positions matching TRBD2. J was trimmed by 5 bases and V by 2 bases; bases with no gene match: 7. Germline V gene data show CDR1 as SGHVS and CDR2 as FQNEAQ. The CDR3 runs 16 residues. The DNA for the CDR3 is TGTGCCAGCAGCTTAAGACTAGCGGGCGTGCAAGATACGCAGTATTTT. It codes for CASSLRLAGVQDTQYF.

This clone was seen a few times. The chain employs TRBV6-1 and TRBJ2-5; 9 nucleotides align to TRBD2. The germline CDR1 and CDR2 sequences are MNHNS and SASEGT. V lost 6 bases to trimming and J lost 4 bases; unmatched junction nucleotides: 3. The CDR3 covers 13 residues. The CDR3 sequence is CASRDSGGETQYF. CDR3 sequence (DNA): TGTGCCAGCAGAGATAGCGGGGGAGAGACCCAGTACTTC.

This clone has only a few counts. CDR3 DNA sequence: TGCGCCAGCAGCTTGGCCTCTAGCGGGAGGGCCACCCAGTACTTC. Protein product: CASSLASSGRATQYF. This chain connects TRBV5-1 to TRBJ2-5; 12 nucleotides match TRBD2. CDR1 and CDR2 from the germline V gene are SGHRS and YFSETQ. V lost 0 bases to trimming and J lost 8 bases; unmatched junction nucleotides: 5. The CDR3 contains 15 residues.

CDR3 in amino acids: CASSRKAAYNEQFF. In DNA form, the CDR3 reads TGTGCCAGCAGCCGAAAGGCGGCCTACAATGAGCAGTTCTTC. The V gene is TRBV6-5, the J gene TRBJ2-1; D unclear. The germline V gene has CDR1 MNHEY and CDR2 SVGAGI. The CDR3 has 14 amino acids. Between the trimmed V and J ends, which lost 6 bases and 2 bases, there was a span of 11 bases.

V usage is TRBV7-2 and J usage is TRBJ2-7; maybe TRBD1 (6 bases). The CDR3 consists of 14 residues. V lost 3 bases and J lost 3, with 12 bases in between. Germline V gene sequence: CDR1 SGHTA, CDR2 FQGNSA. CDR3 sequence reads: CASSFEIQGYEQYF. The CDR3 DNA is TGTGCCAGCAGCTTCGAAATACAGGGCTACGAGCAGTACTTC.

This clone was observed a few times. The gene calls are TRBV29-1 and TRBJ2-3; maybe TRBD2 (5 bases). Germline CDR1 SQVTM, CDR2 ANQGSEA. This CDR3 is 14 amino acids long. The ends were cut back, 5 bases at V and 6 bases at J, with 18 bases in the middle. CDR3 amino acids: CSVNNFGEGDTQYF. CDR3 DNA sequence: TGCAGCGTTAATAACTTCGGAGAGGGTGATACGCAGTATTTT.

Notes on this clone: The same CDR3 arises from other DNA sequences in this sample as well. The DNA of the CDR3 is TGTGCCAGCAGCCTTGGGGGAGGGACAGAGACCCAGTACTTC. Its translation is CASSLGGGTETQYF. This chain connects TRBV5-4 to TRBJ2-5; 7 bases fit TRBD2. The CDR3 has 14 amino acids. V shed 4 bases, J shed 4 bases, and the junction held 7 bases outside the gene matches. CDR1 and CDR2 from the germline V gene are SGHNT and YYREEE (reference sequence).

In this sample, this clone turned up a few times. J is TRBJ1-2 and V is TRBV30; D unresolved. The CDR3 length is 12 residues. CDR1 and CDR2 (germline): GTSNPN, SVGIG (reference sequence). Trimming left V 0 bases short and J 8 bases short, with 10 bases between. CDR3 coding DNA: TGTGCCTGGAGTGTACTGAGGTTGGGCTACACCTTC. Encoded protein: CAWSVLRLGYTF.

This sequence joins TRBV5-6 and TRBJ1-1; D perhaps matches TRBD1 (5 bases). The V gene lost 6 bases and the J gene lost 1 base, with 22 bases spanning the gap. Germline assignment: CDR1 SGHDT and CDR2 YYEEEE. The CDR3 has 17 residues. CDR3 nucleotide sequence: TGTGCCAGCACTATGGGGTCAGAGTGGGGGGAGAACACTGAAGCTTTCTTT. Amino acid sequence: CASTMGSEWGENTEAFF.

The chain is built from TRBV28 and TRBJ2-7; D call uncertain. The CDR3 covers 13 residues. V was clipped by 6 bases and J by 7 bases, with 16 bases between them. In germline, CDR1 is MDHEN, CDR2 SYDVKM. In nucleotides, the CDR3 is TGTGCCAGCAGAACCGGCCAAACTATGGAGCAGTACTTC. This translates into CASRTGQTMEQYF.

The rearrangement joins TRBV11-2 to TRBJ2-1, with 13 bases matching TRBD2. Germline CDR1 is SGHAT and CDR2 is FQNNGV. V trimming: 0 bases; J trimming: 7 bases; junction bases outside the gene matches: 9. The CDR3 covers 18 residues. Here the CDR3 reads CASSLEITSGGARNEQFF. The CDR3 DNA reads TGTGCCAGCAGCTTAGAAATCACTAGCGGGGGGGCCAGGAATGAGCAGTTCTTC.

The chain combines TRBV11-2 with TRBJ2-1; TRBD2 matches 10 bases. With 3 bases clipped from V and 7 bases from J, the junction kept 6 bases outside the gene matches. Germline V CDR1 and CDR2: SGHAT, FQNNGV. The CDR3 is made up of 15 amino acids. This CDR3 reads CASSLVLAGRNEQFF. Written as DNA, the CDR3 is TGTGCCAGCAGCTTGGTACTAGCGGGGAGGAATGAGCAGTTCTTC.

CDR3 DNA sequence: TGTGCCAGCAGACCGGGGGGGCTGTCTAGGCTCTATACGCAGTATTTT. Residues: CASRPGGLSRLYTQYF. The chain employs TRBV11-2 and TRBJ2-3; 8 bases line up with TRBD2. Germline lookup yields CDR1 SGHAT and CDR2 FQNNGV. The CDR3 runs to 16 residues. V shed 6 bases, J shed 7 bases, and the junction held 15 bases outside the gene matches.

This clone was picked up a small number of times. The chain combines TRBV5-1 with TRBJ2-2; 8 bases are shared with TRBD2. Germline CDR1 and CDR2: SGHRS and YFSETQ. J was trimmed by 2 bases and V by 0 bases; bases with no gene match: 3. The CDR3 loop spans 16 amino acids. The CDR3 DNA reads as TGCGCCAGCAGCTTGGTTACTAGCGGAAACACCGGGGAGCTGTTTTTT. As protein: CASSLVTSGNTGELFF.

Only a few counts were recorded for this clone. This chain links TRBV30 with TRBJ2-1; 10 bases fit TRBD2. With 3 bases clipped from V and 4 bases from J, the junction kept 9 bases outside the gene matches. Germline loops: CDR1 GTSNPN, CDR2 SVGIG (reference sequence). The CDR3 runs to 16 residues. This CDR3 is CAWRVASGSPYNEQFF. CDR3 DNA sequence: TGTGCCTGGAGAGTGGCTAGCGGGAGTCCTTACAATGAGCAGTTCTTC.

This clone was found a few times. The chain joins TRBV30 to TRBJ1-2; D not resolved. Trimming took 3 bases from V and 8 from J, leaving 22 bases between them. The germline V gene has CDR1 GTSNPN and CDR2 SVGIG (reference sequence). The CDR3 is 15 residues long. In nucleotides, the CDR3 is TGTGCCTGGAGAACCACCCCCGGGATTAGTAGGGGCTACACCTTC. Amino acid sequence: CAWRTTPGISRGYTF. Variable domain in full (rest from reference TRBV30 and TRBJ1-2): SQTIHQWPATLVQPVGSPLSLECTVEGTSNPNLYWYRQAAGRGLQLLFYSVGIGQISSEVPQNLSASRPQDRQFILSSKKLLLSDSGFYLCAWRTTPGISRGYTFGSGTRLTVV.